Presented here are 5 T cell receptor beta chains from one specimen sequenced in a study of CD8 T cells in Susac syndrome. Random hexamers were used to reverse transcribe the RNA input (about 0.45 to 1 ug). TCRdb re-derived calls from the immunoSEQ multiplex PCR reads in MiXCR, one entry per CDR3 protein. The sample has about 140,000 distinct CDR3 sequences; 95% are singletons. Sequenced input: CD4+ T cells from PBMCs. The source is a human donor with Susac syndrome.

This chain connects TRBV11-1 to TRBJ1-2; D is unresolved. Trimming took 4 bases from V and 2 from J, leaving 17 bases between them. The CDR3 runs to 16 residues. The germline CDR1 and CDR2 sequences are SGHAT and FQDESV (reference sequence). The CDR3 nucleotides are TGTGCCAGCAGCTACCCACCGGGCGGAGGCAACTATGGCTACACCTTC. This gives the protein CASSYPPGGGNYGYTF.

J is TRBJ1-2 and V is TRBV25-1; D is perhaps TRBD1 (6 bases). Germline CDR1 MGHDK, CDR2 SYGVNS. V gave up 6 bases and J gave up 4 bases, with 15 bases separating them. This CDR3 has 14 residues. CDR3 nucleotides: TGTGCCAGCAGCCCACCTTTACAGGGCTATGGCTACACCTTC. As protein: CASSPPLQGYGYTF.

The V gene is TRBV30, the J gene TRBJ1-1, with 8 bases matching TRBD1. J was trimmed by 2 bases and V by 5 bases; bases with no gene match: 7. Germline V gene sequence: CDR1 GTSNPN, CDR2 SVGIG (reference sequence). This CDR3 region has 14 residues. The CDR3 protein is CAWADRDYNTEAFF. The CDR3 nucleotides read TGTGCCTGGGCGGACAGGGATTACAACACTGAAGCTTTCTTT. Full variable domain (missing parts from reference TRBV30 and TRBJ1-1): SQTIHQWPATLVQPVGSPLSLECTVEGTSNPNLYWYRQAAGRGLQLLFYSVGIGQISSEVPQNLSASRPQDRQFILSSKKLLLSDSGFYLCAWADRDYNTEAFFGQGTRLTVV.

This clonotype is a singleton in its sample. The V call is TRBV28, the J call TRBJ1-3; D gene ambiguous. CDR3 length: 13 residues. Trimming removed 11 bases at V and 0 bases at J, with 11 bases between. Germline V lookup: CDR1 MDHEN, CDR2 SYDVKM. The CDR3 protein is CAARLSSGNTIYF. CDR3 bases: TGTGCCGCCAGGCTGTCCTCTGGAAACACCATATATTTT.

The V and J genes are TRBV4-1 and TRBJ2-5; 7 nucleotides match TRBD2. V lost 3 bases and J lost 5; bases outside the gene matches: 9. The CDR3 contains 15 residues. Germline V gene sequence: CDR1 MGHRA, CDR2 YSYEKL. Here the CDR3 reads CASSHRTSSLETQYF. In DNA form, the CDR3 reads TGCGCCAGCAGCCACCGGACTAGTTCTCTGGAGACCCAGTACTTC.